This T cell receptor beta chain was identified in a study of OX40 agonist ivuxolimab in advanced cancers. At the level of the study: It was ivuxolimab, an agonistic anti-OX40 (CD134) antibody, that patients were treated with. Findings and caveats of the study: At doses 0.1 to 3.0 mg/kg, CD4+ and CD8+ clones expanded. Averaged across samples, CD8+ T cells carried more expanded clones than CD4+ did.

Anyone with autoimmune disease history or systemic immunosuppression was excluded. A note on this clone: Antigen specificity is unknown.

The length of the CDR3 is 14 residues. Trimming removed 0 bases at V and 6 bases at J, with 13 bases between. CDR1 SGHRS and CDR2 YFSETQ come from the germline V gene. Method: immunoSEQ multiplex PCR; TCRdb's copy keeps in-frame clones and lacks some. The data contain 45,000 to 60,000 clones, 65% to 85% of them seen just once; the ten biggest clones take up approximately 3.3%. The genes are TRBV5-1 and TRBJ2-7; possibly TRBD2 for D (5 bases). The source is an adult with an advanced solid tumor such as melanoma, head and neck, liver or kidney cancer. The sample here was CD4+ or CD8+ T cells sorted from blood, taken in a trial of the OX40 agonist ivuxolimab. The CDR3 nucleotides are TGCGCCAGCAGCTTGGCCCTAGCTGGGCCCGAGCAGTACTTC. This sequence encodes CASSLALAGPEQYF.